A selection of T cell receptor beta chains follows, all from one sample in a study of blood T cell repertoires in COVID-19. Assay used: immunoSEQ multiplex PCR; TCRdb lists only in-frame clones, some missing. The sample carries 200,000 to 300,000 clones, around 80% recorded once. Sequenced material: peripheral blood. These receptors originate from a man aged 55-75 years with acute or convalescent COVID-19. Both conserved end residues are part of each CDR3. The order of the fields is clone size, V gene, D gene, J gene, CDR3 protein, CDR3 DNA. The D gene is left open where the match is weak. Part of the rows lack a size; the others show once, few, many or a class for expanded clones.

-	TRBV5-6	-	TRBJ2-2	CASSEIGSRGTGELFF	TGTGCCAGCAGCGAAATAGGGAGCCGGGGCACCGGGGAGCTGTTTTTT
-	TRBV7-3	-	TRBJ1-1	CASSLTQGKSEAFF	TGTGCCAGCAGCTTAACCCAGGGGAAGTCTGAAGCTTTCTTT
-	TRBV2	TRBD1	TRBJ1-5	CASSGTGNQPQHF	TGTGCCAGCAGTGGGACAGGGAATCAGCCCCAGCATTTT
-	TRBV5-4	-	TRBJ2-7	CASSLEWGGEQYF	TGTGCCAGCAGCTTGGAGTGGGGCGGCGAGCAGTACTTC
-	TRBV2	TRBD1	TRBJ1-5	CASSDMTGGNQPQHF	TGTGCCAGCAGTGATATGACAGGGGGGAATCAGCCCCAGCATTTT
-	TRBV15	TRBD1	TRBJ1-1	CATSRGDRGWNTEAFF	TGTGCCACCAGCAGGGGGGACAGGGGCTGGAACACTGAAGCTTTCTTT
-	TRBV5-1	-	TRBJ1-6	CASSYGGPDNSPLHF	TGCGCCAGCAGTTATGGGGGCCCCGATAATTCACCCCTCCACTTT
-	TRBV2	-	TRBJ2-7	CASSEAVDSRTYEQYF	TGTGCCAGCAGTGAAGCCGTGGACAGCAGAACCTACGAGCAGTACTTC
-	TRBV3-1/TRBV3-2	-	TRBJ1-5	CASSSGDQPQHF	TGTGCCAGCAGCTCAGGGGATCAGCCCCAGCATTTT
-	TRBV4-2	-	TRBJ1-1	CASSQMRNTEAFF	TGTGCCAGCAGCCAAATGAGGAACACTGAAGCTTTCTTT
once	TRBV5-1	-	TRBJ1-1	CASSPYLNTEAFF	TGCGCCAGCAGCCCCTACTTGAACACTGAAGCTTTCTTT
-	TRBV25-1	TRBD2	TRBJ2-6	CASRRGEGRSGANVLTF	TGTGCCAGCAGACGAGGGGAGGGGCGCTCTGGGGCCAACGTCCTGACTTTC
-	TRBV5-1	TRBD2	TRBJ2-3	CASSLWGLAGGTTDTQYF	TGCGCCAGCAGCTTGTGGGGACTAGCGGGGGGAACCACAGATACGCAGTATTTT
few	TRBV10-1	-	TRBJ1-4	CASSERRLDEKLFF	TGCGCCAGCAGTGAGCGCAGGCTGGATGAAAAACTGTTTTTT
-	TRBV11-2	TRBD2	TRBJ2-1	CASSLGGGGTPNEQFF	TGTGCCAGCAGCTTAGGTGGCGGGGGGACCCCCAATGAGCAGTTCTTC
-	TRBV18	TRBD2	TRBJ2-2	CASLPRTSGGTNTGELFF	TGTGCCAGCTTACCCCGGACTAGCGGGGGTACGAACACCGGGGAGCTGTTTTTT
-	TRBV5-1	-	TRBJ2-7	CASSSGGQTGHEQYF	TGCGCCAGCAGCTCTGGGGGCCAAACGGGACACGAGCAGTACTTC
-	TRBV2	-	TRBJ2-7	CASSGQKTYEQYF	TGTGCCAGCAGTGGGCAGAAAACCTACGAGCAGTACTTC
-	TRBV4-2	-	TRBJ2-5	CASSQEQGGETQYF	TGTGCCAGCAGCCAAGAGCAAGGAGGGGAGACCCAGTACTTC
-	TRBV5-8	-	TRBJ2-7	CASRIVVEDEQYF	TGTGCCAGCAGGATTGTGGTTGAGGACGAGCAGTACTTC
-	TRBV10-1	TRBD2	TRBJ2-3	CASSDGGFQDTQYF	TGCGCCAGCAGTGACGGGGGGTTCCAGGATACGCAGTATTTT
-	TRBV28	-	TRBJ1-2	CASSLVWLRDEGYTF	TGTGCCAGCAGTTTGGTTTGGTTGAGGGATGAAGGCTACACCTTC
-	TRBV20-1	TRBD2	TRBJ2-7	CSAAGTSGQYF	TGCAGTGCAGCCGGGACTAGCGGGCAGTACTTC
few	TRBV7-6	TRBD1	TRBJ1-4	CASSLGGSGGFGEKLFF	TGTGCCAGCAGCTTAGGTGGATCAGGGGGATTTGGCGAAAAACTGTTTTTT
-	TRBV6-2/TRBV6-3	-	TRBJ2-7	CASSYGRYEQYF	TGTGCCAGCAGTTACGGGAGATACGAGCAGTACTTC
-	TRBV7-9	-	TRBJ1-2	CASSHHRQGMGGYTF	TGTGCCAGCAGCCACCACCGGCAGGGTATGGGTGGCTACACCTTC
-	TRBV25-1	TRBD1	TRBJ2-5	CASSEYGTGAGTQYF	TGTGCCAGCAGTGAATATGGGACAGGGGCAGGGACCCAGTACTTC